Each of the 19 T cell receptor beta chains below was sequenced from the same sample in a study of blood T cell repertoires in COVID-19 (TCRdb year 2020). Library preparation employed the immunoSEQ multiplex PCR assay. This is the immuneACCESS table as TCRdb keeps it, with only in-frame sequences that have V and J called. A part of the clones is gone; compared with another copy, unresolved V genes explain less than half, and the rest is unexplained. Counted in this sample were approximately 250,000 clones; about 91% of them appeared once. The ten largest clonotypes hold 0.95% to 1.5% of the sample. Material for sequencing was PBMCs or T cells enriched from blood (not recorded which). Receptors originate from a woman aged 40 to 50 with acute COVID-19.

CDR3 sequence (DNA): TGCGCCAGCAGCCCGGGACAGAGCAATCAGCCCCAGCATTTT. Translating it yields CASSPGQSNQPQHF. The genes are TRBV5-1 and TRBJ1-5; 7 bases fit TRBD1. The V gene end was trimmed by 4 bases and the J gene end by 1 base; junction bases not matched to a gene: 2. This CDR3 comprises 14 residues. CDR1 and CDR2 from the germline V gene are SGHRS and YFSETQ. The entire variable domain, with the rest obtained from reference TRBV5-1 and TRBJ1-5, is as follows: KAGVTQTPRYLIKTRGQQVTLSCSPISGHRSVSWYQQTPGQGLQFLFEYFSETQRNKGNFPGRFSGRQFSNSRSEMNVSTLELGDSALYLCASSPGQSNQPQHFGDGTRLSIL.

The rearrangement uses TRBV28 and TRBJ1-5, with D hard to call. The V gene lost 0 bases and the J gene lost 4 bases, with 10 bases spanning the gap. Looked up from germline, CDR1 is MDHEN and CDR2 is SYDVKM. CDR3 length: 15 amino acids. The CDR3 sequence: CASSLWGRWNQPQHF. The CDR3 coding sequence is TGTGCCAGCAGTTTATGGGGGAGGTGGAATCAGCCCCAGCATTTT.

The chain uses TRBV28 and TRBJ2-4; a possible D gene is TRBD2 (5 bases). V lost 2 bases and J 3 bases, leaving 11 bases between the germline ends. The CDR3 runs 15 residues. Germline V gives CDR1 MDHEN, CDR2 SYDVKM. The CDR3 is CASSLGPEGKNIQYF. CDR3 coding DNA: TGTGCCAGCAGTTTAGGCCCCGAGGGCAAAAACATTCAGTACTTC. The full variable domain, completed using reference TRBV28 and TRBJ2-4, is DVKVTQSSRYLVKRTGEKVFLECVQDMDHENMFWYRQDPGLGLRLIYFSYDVKMKEKGDIPEGYSVSREKKERFSLILESASTNQTSMYLCASSLGPEGKNIQYFGAGTRLSVL.

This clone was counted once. The CDR3 nucleotides read TGCGCCAGCAGCCAAGAGGGCCCGTTGGGCGGGAGGACCACAGATACGCAGTATTTT. Translating gives CASSQEGPLGGRTTDTQYF. The chain uses TRBV4-3 and TRBJ2-3, with 8 positions matching TRBD2. The CDR3 extends over 19 amino acids. The germline V gene encodes CDR1 LGHNA and CDR2 YSLEER. Trimming at V came to 0 bases and at J to 2 bases, leaving 13 bases not matched to a gene.

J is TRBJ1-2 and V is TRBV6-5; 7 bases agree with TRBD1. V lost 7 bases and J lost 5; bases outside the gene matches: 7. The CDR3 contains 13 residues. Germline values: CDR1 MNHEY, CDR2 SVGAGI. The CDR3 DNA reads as TGTGCCAGCATAGGAGACAGGGTGTATGGCTACACCTTC. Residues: CASIGDRVYGYTF.

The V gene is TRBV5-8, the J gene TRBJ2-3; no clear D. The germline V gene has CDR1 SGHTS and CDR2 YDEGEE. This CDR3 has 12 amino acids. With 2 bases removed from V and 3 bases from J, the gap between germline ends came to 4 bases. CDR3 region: CASSFRTDTQYF. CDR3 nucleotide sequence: TGTGCCAGCAGCTTCAGAACAGATACGCAGTATTTT.

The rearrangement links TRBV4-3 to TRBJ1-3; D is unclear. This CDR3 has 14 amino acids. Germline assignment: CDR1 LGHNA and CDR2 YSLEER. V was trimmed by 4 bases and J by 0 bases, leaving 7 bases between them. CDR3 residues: CASSPGSSGNTIYF. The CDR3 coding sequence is TGCGCCAGCAGCCCCGGTAGCTCTGGAAACACCATATATTTT.

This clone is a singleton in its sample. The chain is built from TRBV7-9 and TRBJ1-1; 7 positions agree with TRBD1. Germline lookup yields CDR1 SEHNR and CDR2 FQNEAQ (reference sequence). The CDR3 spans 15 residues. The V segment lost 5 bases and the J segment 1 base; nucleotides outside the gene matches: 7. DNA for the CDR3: TGTGCCAGCAGCGTAGGGGACAGAAGGAACACTGAAGCTTTCTTT. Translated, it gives CASSVGDRRNTEAFF. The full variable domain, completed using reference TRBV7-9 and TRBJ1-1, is DTGVSQNPRHKITKRGQNVTFRCDPISEHNRLYWYRQTLGQGPEFLTYFQNEAQLEKSRLLSDRFSAERPKGSFSTLEIQRTEQGDSAMYLCASSVGDRRNTEAFFGQGTRLTVV.

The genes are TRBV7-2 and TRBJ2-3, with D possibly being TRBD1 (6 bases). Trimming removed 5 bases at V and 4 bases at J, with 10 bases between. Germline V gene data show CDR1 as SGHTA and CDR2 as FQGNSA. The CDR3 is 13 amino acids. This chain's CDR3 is CASSPNRADTQYF. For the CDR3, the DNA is TGTGCCAGCAGCCCGAACAGGGCAGATACGCAGTATTTT.

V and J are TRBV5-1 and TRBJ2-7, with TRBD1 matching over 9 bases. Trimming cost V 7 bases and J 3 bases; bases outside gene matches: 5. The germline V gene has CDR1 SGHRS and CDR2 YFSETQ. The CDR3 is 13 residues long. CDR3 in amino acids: CASGGTGSYEQYF. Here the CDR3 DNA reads TGCGCCAGCGGGGGGACAGGGAGCTACGAGCAGTACTTC.

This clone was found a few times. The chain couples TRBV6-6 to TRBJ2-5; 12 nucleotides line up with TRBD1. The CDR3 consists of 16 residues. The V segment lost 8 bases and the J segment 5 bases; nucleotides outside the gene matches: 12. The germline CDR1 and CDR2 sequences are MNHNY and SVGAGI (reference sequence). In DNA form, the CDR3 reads TGTGCCAGCCTAAACACGGGACAGGGGGCGGGGGAGACCCAGTACTTC. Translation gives CASLNTGQGAGETQYF.

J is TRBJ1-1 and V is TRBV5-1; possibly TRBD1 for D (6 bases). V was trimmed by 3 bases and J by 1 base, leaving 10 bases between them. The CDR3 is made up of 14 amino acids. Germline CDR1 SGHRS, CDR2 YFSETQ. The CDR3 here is CASSYGGRNTEAFF. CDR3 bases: TGCGCCAGCAGCTACGGGGGGCGGAACACTGAAGCTTTCTTT.

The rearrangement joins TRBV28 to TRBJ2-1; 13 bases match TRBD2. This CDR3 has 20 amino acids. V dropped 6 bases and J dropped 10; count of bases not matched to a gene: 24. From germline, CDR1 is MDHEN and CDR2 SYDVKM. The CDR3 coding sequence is TGTGCCAGCAGCCCTTGGGAGGGACTAGCGGGACCGAGATTACAAAGGGAGCAGTTCTTC. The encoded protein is CASSPWEGLAGPRLQREQFF.

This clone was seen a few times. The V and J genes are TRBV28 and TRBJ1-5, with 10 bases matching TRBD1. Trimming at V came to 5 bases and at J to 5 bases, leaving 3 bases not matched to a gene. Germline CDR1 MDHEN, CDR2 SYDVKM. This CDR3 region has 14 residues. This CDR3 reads CASSPGQGDQPQHF. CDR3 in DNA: TGTGCCAGCAGTCCCGGACAGGGGGATCAGCCCCAGCATTTT.

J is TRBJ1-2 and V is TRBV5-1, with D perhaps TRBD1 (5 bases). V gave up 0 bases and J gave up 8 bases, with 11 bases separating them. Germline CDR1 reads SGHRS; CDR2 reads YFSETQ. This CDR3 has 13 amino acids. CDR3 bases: TGCGCCAGCAGCTTGGCCGGGGGGGACGGCTACACCTTC. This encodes CASSLAGGDGYTF.

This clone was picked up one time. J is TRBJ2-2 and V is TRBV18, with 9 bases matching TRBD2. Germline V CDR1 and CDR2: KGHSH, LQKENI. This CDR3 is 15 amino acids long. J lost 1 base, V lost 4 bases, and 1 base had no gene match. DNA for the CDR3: TGTGCCAGCTCACTACTAGCGGGGAACACCGGGGAGCTGTTTTTT. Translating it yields CASSLLAGNTGELFF. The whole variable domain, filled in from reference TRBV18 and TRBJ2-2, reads NAGVMQNPRHLVRRRGQEARLRCSPMKGHSHVYWYRQLPEEGLKFMVYLQKENIIDESGMPKERFSAEFPKEGPSILRIQQVVRGDSAAYFCASSLLAGNTGELFFGEGSRLTVL.

The CDR3 DNA reads as TGCAGCGTAGATCTCGGGACTGCTCAAGAGACCCAGTACTTC. This encodes CSVDLGTAQETQYF. The V call is TRBV29-1, the J call TRBJ2-5; tentatively, D is TRBD2 (6 bases). V was cut by 6 bases and J by 2 bases, with 16 bases left in between. The CDR3 spans 14 residues. Per germline, CDR1 SQVTM and CDR2 ANQGSEA.

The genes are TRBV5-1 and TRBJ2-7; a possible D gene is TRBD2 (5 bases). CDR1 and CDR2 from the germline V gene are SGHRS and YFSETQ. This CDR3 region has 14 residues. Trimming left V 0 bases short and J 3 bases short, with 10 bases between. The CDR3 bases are TGCGCCAGCAGCTTGGCCAGTGGGAGCTACGAGCAGTACTTC. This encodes CASSLASGSYEQYF.

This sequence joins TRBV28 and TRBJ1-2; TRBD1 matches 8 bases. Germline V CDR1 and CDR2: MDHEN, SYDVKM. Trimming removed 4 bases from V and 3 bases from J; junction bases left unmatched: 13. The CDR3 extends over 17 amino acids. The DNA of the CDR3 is TGTGCCAGCAGTTCCGCAACTCGGACAGGGAGTGACTATGGCTACACCTTC. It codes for CASSSATRTGSDYGYTF.